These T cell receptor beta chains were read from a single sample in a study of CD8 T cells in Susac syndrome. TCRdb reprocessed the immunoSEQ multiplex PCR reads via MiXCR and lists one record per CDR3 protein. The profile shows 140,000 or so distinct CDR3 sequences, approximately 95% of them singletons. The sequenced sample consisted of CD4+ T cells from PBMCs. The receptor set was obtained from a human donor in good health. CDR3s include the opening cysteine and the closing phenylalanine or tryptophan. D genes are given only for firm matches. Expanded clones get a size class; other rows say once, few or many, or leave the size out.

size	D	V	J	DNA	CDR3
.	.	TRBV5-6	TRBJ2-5	TGTGCCAGCAGCTTTGGGGGGGAGACCCAGTACTTC	CASSFGGETQYF
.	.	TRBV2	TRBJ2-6	TGTGCCAGCGGGACTTTCAATACTGGGGCCAACGTCCTGACTTTC	CASGTFNTGANVLTF
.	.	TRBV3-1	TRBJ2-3	TGTGCCAGCAGCCGAGCGGGCCTCACAGATACGCAGTATTTT	CASSRAGLTDTQYF
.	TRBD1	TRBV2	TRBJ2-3	TGTGCCAGCAGTCGGACAGGGGTGAGGGATACGCAGTATTTT	CASSRTGVRDTQYF
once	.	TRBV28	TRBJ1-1	TGTGCCAGCGGGGAATCCGGGACTGTGAACACTGAAGCTTTCTTT	CASGESGTVNTEAFF
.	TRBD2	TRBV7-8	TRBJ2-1	TGTGCCAGCAGCCTAGAGTCTAGCGGGAGTTATGAGCAGTTCTTC	CASSLESSGSYEQFF
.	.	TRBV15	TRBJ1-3	TGTGCCACCAGCAGACCTTCGGAAGTCGCGAACACCATATATTTT	CATSRPSEVANTIYF
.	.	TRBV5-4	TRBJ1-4	TGTGCCAGCAGCTTGGGAGGATCCTTAGCTAATGAAAAACTGTTTTTT	CASSLGGSLANEKLFF
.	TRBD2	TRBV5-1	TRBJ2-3	TGCGCCAGCAGCTTGGCCGGAGCGGGGAGCACAGATACGCAGTATTTT	CASSLAGAGSTDTQYF
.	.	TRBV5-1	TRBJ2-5	TGCGCCAGCAGCTTGTCTGCAGCCCAAGAGACCCAGTACTTC	CASSLSAAQETQYF
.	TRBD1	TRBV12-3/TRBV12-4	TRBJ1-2	TGTGCCAGCAGTCCCGGACAGGGAGGCGGCTACACCTTC	CASSPGQGGGYTF
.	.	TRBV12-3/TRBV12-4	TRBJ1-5	TGTGCCAGCAGTTTAGGAAGGGAAAGCAATCAGCCCCAGCATTTT	CASSLGRESNQPQHF
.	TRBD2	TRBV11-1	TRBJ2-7	TGTGCCAGCACCTTAAGGACTAGCGGGATCTCCTACGAGCAGTACTTC	CASTLRTSGISYEQYF
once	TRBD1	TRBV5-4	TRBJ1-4	TGTGCCAGCAGCTTGGAGGGGACAGTGAATGAAAAACTGTTTTTT	CASSLEGTVNEKLFF
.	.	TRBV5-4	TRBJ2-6	TGTGCCAGCAGCTTTGAGTCTGGGGCCAACGTCCTGACTTTC	CASSFESGANVLTF
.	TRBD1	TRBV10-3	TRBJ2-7	TGTGCCATCACCCGACAGGGGAGCTCCTACGAGCAGTACTTC	CAITRQGSSYEQYF